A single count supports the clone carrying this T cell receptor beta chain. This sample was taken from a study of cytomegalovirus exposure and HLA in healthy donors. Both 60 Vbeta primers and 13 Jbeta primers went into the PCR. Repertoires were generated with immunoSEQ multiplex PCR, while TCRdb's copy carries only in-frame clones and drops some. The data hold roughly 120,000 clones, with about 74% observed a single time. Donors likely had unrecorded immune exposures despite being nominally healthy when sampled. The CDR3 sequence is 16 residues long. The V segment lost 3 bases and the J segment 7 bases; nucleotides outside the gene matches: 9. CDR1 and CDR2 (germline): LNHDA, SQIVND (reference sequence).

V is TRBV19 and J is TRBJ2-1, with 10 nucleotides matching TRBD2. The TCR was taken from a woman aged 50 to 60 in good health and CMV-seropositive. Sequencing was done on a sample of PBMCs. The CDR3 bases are TGTGCCAGTAGTATCCTCCAGCGGGGGGGCCAAAATGAGCAGTTCTTC. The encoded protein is CASSILQRGGQNEQFF.